This TCR beta chain is from a study of early T cells in non-severe SARS-CoV-2 infection. Unique molecular identifiers were added to individual cDNA molecules. One entry per CDR3 protein, called by TCRdb with MiXCR from the 5' RACE reads. Altogether some 56,000 distinct CDR3 sequences are present, around 15% being singletons, with the ten largest covering approximately 4%. The receptor was derived from an adult who was a healthcare worker with PCR-confirmed SARS-CoV-2 infection or an uninfected control (not recorded which). The sequences come from whole blood, collected at baseline.

CDR3 DNA: TGCGCCAGCAGCTTGGAGGGCCCCAGGGAGATTAGCACAGATACGCAGTATTTT. Translated, it gives CASSLEGPREISTDTQYF. This chain links TRBV5-1 with TRBJ2-3, with D perhaps TRBD1 or TRBD2 (5 bases each). The CDR3 runs 18 residues. In germline, CDR1 is SGHRS, CDR2 YFSETQ. V was pared by 0 bases and J by 0 bases, with 17 bases between.